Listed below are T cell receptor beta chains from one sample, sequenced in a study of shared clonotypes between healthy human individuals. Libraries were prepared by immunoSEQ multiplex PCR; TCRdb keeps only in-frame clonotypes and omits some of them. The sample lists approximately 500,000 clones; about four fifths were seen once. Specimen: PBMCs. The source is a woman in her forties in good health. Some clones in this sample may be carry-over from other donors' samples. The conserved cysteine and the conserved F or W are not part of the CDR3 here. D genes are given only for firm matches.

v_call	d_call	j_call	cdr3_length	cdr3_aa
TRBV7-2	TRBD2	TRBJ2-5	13	ASSRSGLAEETQY
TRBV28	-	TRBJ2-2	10	ASSVTDGELF
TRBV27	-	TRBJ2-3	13	ASRSYRDLTDTQY
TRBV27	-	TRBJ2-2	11	ASTRSRTGELF
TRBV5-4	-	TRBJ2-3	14	ASSTQLGVGTDTQY
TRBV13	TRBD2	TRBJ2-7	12	ASSLAGGSYEQY
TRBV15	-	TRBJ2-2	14	ATSRNPTVNTGELF
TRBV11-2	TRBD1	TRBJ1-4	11	ASSLGTGGKLF
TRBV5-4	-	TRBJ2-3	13	ASSPSRAYTDTQY
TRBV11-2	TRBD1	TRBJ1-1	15	ASSLWGTGHRNTEAF
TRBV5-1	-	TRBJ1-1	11	ASSLGVNTEAF
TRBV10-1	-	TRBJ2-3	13	ASSAIQASTDTQY
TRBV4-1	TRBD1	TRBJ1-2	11	ASSHGTVYGYT
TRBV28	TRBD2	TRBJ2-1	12	ATNLAGGNNEQF